One sample yielded the 10 T cell receptor beta chains listed below, sequenced in a study of blood T cells in healthy people across ages. Sample-barcoded 5' priming and a J-beta primer mix drove a second PCR of 7 to 11 cycles. TCRdb itself ran the 5' RACE reads through MiXCR, one entry per CDR3 protein. This sample carries 850,000 or so distinct CDR3 sequences, roughly 26% of them seen once, and the ten largest clones take 17%. The sequenced sample consisted of blood. The receptors were gathered from a woman older than 75 in good health.

The CDR3 loop reads CASSAGLAGTYNEQFF. For the CDR3, the DNA is TGCGCCAGCAGCGCTGGACTAGCGGGGACATACAATGAGCAGTTCTTC. The gene calls are TRBV5-1 and TRBJ2-1; 12 bases line up with TRBD2. Trimming took 4 bases from V and 4 from J; bases not matched to a gene: 6. This CDR3 region has 16 residues. From germline, CDR1 is SGHRS and CDR2 YFSETQ.

There are many counts of this clonotype. The V and J genes are TRBV5-6 and TRBJ2-5, with D uncertain. This CDR3 region has 16 residues. The V gene lost 1 base and the J gene lost 2 bases, with 15 bases spanning the gap. The germline CDR1 and CDR2 sequences are SGHDT and YYEEEE. The CDR3: CASSLKLSVGQETQYF. DNA of the CDR3: TGTGCCAGCAGCTTGAAACTGTCCGTTGGACAAGAGACCCAGTACTTC.

The table lists this clonotype with many counts. This chain uses TRBV5-1 with TRBJ2-1; tentative D call: TRBD2 (7 bases). The V gene's germline CDR1 is SGHRS and CDR2 YFSETQ. V was trimmed by 0 bases and J by 4 bases, leaving 14 bases between them. The CDR3 covers 16 residues. CDR3 residues: CASSLEGGGLYNEQFF. For the CDR3, the DNA is TGCGCCAGCAGCTTGGAAGGGGGGGGGCTTTACAATGAGCAGTTCTTC.

This clonotype appeared a few times. The chain recombines TRBV7-2 with TRBJ1-6, with D maybe TRBD1 (5 bases). The ends were cut back, 5 bases at V and 14 bases at J, with 19 bases in the middle. This CDR3 contains 14 residues. The germline V gene has CDR1 SGHTA and CDR2 FQGNSA. CDR3 residues: CASSRSGAQLTLHF. The DNA for the CDR3 is TGTGCCAGCAGCCGCAGCGGGGCCCAGTTAACCCTCCACTTT.

This clonotype was picked up a small number of times. This chain joins TRBV9 and TRBJ1-5, with 7 bases identical to TRBD1. This CDR3 is built from 15 residues. The V gene end was trimmed by 0 bases and the J gene end by 8 bases; junction bases not matched to a gene: 8. Per germline, CDR1 SGDLS and CDR2 YYNGEE. CDR3 DNA sequence: TGTGCCAGCAGCGTAGGGCCAGGGGGAAACGAGCCCCAGCATTTT. Protein product: CASSVGPGGNEPQHF.

This clonotype was detected many times. The chain is built from TRBV14 and TRBJ1-2; D not certain. CDR3 length equals 16 residues. The V end was cut by 1 base, the J end by 0 bases, with 12 bases between. Germline values: CDR1 SGHDN, CDR2 FVKESK. The CDR3 DNA follows: TGTGCCAGCAGCCAAGGAAAGGTTGGAGCTAACTATGGCTACACCTTC. Protein sequence: CASSQGKVGANYGYTF.

In its sample, this clonotype was seen a few times. This chain connects TRBV9 to TRBJ1-6; no clear D gene. The germline V gene has CDR1 SGDLS and CDR2 YYNGEE. The CDR3 sequence is 15 residues long. The V end lost 0 bases, the J end lost 2 bases, and 6 bases lay between the germline ends. In DNA, the CDR3 is TGTGCCAGCAGCGTAGAAACTACCTATAATTCACCCCTCCACTTT. The encoded protein is CASSVETTYNSPLHF.

Points on this clonotype: This may stem from a read error, because a much larger clone lies one nucleotide away. The V call is TRBV7-9, the J call TRBJ2-1; the D is unclear. The length of the CDR3 is 12 residues. The V end lost 8 bases, the J end lost 7 bases, and 12 bases lay between the germline ends. In germline, CDR1 is SEHNR, CDR2 FQNEAQ (reference sequence). CDR3 DNA: TGTGCCAGCGGCTCGGTAGGGAATGAGCAGTTCTTC. Encoded protein: CASGSVGNEQFF.

This clonotype appeared many times. The rearrangement links TRBV20-1 to TRBJ2-3; the D gene could be TRBD1 or TRBD2 (5 bases each). Trimming removed 3 bases at V and 8 bases at J, with 18 bases between. CDR3 length equals 14 residues. The V gene's germline CDR1 is DFQATT and CDR2 SNEGSKA (reference sequence). The CDR3 region has the DNA TGCAGTGCTAGTACCCGGGGCCGCACGGGTACGCAGTATTTT. Its protein product is CSASTRGRTGTQYF.

At least ten counts were recorded for this clonotype. The V gene is TRBV5-6, the J gene TRBJ2-4, with a possible D match to TRBD1 (6 bases). The V and J ends lost 2 bases and 13 bases respectively, with 16 bases between them. Germline V gives CDR1 SGHDT, CDR2 YYEEEE. The CDR3 extends over 13 amino acids. CDR3 DNA sequence: TGTGCCAGCAGCTTTATATCCCGCCAGGGGCAGTACTTC. Its translation is CASSFISRQGQYF.